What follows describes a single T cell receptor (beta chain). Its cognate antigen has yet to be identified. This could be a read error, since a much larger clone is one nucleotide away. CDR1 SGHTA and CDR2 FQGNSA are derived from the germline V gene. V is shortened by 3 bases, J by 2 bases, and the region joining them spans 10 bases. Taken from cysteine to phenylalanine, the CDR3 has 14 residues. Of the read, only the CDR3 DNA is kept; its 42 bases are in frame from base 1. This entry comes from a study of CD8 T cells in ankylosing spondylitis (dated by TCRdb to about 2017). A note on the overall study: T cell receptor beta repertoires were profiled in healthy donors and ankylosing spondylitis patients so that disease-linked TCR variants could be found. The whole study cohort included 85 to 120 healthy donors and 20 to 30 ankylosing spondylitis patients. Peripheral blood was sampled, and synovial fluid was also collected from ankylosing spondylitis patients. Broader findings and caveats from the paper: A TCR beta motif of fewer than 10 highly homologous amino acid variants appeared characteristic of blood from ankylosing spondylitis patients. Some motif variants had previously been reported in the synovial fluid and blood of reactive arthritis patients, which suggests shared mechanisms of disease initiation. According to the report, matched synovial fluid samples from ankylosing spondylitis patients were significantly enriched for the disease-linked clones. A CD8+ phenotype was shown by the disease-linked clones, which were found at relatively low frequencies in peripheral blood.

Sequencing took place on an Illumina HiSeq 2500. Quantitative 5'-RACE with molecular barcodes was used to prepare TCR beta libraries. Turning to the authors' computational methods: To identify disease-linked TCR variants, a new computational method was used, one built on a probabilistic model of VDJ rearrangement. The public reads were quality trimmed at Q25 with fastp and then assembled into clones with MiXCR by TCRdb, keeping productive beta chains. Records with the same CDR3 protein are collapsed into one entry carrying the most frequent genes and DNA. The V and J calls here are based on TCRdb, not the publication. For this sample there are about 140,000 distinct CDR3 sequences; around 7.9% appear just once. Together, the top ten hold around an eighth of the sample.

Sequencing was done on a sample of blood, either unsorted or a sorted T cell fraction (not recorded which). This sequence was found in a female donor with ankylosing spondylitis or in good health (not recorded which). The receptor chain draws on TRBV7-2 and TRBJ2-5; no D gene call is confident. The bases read TGTGCCAGCAGCTTGATGAGTAAACAAGAGACCCAGTACTTC. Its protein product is CASSLMSKQETQYF.